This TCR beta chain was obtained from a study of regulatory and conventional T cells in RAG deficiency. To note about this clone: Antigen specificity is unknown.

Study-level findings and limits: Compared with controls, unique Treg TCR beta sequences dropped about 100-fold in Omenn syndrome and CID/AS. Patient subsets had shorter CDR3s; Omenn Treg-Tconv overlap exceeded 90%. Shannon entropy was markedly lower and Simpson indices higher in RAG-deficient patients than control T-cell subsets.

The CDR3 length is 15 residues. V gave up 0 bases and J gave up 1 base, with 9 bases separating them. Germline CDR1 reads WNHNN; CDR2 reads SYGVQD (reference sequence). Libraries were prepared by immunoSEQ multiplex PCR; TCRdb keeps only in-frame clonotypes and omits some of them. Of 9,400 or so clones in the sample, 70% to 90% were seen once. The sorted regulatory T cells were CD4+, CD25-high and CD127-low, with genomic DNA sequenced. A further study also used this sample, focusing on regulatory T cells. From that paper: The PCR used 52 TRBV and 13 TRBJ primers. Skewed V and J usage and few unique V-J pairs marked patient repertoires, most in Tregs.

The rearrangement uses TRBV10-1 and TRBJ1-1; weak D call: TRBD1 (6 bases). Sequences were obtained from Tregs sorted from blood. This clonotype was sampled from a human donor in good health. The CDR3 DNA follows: TGCGCCAGCAGTGAGTCGACAGGTTGGAACACTGAAGCTTTCTTT. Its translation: CASSESTGWNTEAFF.